This T cell receptor (beta chain) appears in the sequencing data of a study of blood T cell repertoires in COVID-19. About the research overall: Acute and convalescent COVID-19 samples came from the United States, Italy and Spain.

The V gene's germline CDR1 is MNHEY and CDR2 SVGEGT. V was trimmed by 5 bases and J by 2 bases, leaving 15 bases between them. This CDR3 region has 15 residues. Per the original data handling: Reference gene primer amplification gave estimated nucleated cell counts. Measured with immunoSEQ multiplex PCR; TCRdb has only the in-frame clones, and not every one. V, J and clone size are those of that table, while D and trimming were read from the DNA. The top ten hold 2% to 2.5% of the sample, which has 200,000 to 300,000 clones, more than 65% seen once. Material: peripheral blood. This TCR derives from a man aged 40-50 years who had recovered from COVID-19. The gene calls are TRBV6-2 or TRBV6-3 and TRBJ2-5, with D maybe TRBD2 (6 bases). CDR3 nucleotide sequence: TGTGCCAGCAGTCCACTCCGGGACTTGCAAGAGACCCAGTACTTC. This gives the protein CASSPLRDLQETQYF.